This T cell receptor beta chain was captured in a study of T cells in Graves' hyperthyroidism and ophthalmopathy. Study-level points and caveats: Most clonotypes expanded in the thyroid (above 0.001) were also present in blood.

From RNA transcripts, TCR beta CDR3 regions were amplified. A set of HTBI primers served as the primers for a first-round RT-PCR of the TCR CDR3. TCRdb passed the multiplex PCR reads through MiXCR, listing each CDR3 protein once. The sample carries about 250,000 distinct CDR3 sequences, approximately 24% recorded once. The CDR3 length is 13 residues. The germline V gene has CDR1 SEHNR and CDR2 FQNEAQ (reference sequence). The V end lost 5 bases, the J end lost 8 bases, and 16 bases lay between the germline ends. Ten or more counts support this clonotype. Antigen: not known. This receptor was identified in a woman aged 40-49 years with Graves' ophthalmopathy. The rearrangement joins TRBV7-9 to TRBJ2-7; D call uncertain. The specimen was blood. The CDR3 protein is CASSLDPVGKQYF. CDR3 coding DNA: TGTGCCAGCAGCCTAGACCCGGTGGGCAAGCAGTACTTC.